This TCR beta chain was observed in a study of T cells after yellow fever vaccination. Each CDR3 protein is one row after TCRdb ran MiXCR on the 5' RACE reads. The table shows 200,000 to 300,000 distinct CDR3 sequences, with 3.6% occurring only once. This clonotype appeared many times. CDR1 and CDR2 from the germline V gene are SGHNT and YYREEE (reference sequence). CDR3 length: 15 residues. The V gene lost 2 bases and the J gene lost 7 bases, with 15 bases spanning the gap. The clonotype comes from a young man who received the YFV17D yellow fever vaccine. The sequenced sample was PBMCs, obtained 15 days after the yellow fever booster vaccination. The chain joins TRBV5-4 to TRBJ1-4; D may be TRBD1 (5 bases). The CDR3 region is CASSLGGAQSEKLFF. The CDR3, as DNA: TGTGCCAGCAGCTTAGGAGGGGCTCAGTCTGAAAAACTGTTTTTT.